The T cell receptor (beta chain) described here comes from a study of CD8 T cells in ankylosing spondylitis (dated by TCRdb to about 2017). The study in broad terms: The study profiled T cell receptor beta repertoires in healthy donors and ankylosing spondylitis patients to find disease-linked TCR variants. Peripheral blood was sampled, and synovial fluid was additionally collected from ankylosing spondylitis patients. The full study cohort was made up of over 20 ankylosing spondylitis patients and 108 healthy donors.

Trimming accounts for 2 bases at V and 0 bases at J, while the number of junction bases matched to no gene is 2. The germline V gene yields SGHRS for CDR1 and YFSETQ for CDR2. The CDR3 spans 15 residues, from the cysteine through the phenylalanine. Solely the CDR3 DNA is kept, with 45 bases framed from the first base. General study outcomes and caveats: The disease-linked clones were reported to be significantly enriched in matched synovial fluid samples from ankylosing spondylitis patients. A TCR beta motif made up of under ten highly homologous amino acid variants appeared to be characteristic of blood from ankylosing spondylitis patients. The disease-linked clones had a CD8+ phenotype and were found at relatively low frequencies in peripheral blood. Some motif variants had previously been reported in the synovial fluid and blood of reactive arthritis patients, which suggests shared mechanisms of disease initiation.

The run used an Illumina HiSeq 2500. Quantitative 5'-RACE with molecular barcodes was the method used to prepare the TCR beta libraries. In the authors' own workflow: A new computational method, built on a probabilistic model of VDJ rearrangement, was used to identify disease-linked TCR variants. The public reads were reanalyzed by TCRdb: fastp trimming at Q25, MiXCR alignment, in-frame beta chains only. Records with the same CDR3 protein are collapsed into one entry carrying the most frequent genes and DNA. The V and J calls reflect TCRdb's pipeline rather than the authors' work. Here the sample has hundreds of thousands of distinct CDR3 sequences; roughly 12% occur a single time. The top ten constitute about 0.49% of the sample. This clonotype occurred many times. The target of this receptor is not known. Per-base qualities were not stored, and no clone one base away is much larger.

Recombination joined TRBV5-1 with TRBJ2-7, and TRBD1 matches 10 of the central bases. The clonotype originates from a male donor with ankylosing spondylitis. Sequencing input: blood, either unsorted or a sorted T cell fraction (not recorded which). The CDR3 region has the sequence CASSFGTGDSYEQYF. The DNA sequence follows: TGCGCCAGCAGCTTCGGGACAGGGGACTCCTACGAGCAGTACTTC.